This T cell receptor beta chain was captured by sequencing in a study of T-cell memory formation after mild COVID-19. Points on this clonotype: What it binds is unknown.

V was shortened by 2 bases and J by 5 bases, with 13 bases between the two germline ends. Germline V gene data show CDR1 as MGHRA and CDR2 as YSYEKL. This CDR3 comprises 15 residues. General study findings and limits: Pre-infection memory showed some responding clones, and this suggested that cross-reactive memory joined. Later expanders leaned CD4+, whereas clones that contracted between day 15 and 85 were balanced CD4/CD8.

TCRdb reprocessed the 5' RACE reads via MiXCR and lists one record per CDR3 protein. The sample shows about 110,000 distinct CDR3 sequences, 20% to 25% of them seen only once. This clonotype originated in a man aged 18 to 30 who had mild COVID-19 (a few samples of this study predate the infection). Cell type and time point are not known. What was sequenced was PBMCs or a T cell subset sorted from them (not recorded which). The chain combines TRBV4-1 with TRBJ1-5, with D unclear. In DNA, the CDR3 is TGCGCCAGCAGCCAATGGCGGCAGATCTATCAGCCCCAGCATTTT. Its protein product is CASSQWRQIYQPQHF.